This TCR beta chain was found in a study of blood T cells in healthy people across ages. In its sample, this clonotype was seen a few times. A second PCR, run for roughly 7 to 12 cycles, used a sample-barcoded 5' primer plus a J-beta primer mix. TCRdb ran MiXCR on the 5' RACE reads and lists one entry per CDR3 protein. The table lists 1,100,000 or so distinct CDR3 sequences, over 35% of them singletons. Germline V lookup: CDR1 MNHNY, CDR2 SVGAGI (reference sequence). V lost 5 bases and J lost 0, with 13 bases in between. CDR3 length equals 15 residues. The clonotype comes from a woman aged 55-69 years in good health. Material: blood. The genes are TRBV6-6 and TRBJ1-2; maybe TRBD1 (6 bases). CDR3 bases: TGTGCCAGCAGTGTCGGTAGGACAGCTAACTATGGCTACACCTTC. This gives the protein CASSVGRTANYGYTF.